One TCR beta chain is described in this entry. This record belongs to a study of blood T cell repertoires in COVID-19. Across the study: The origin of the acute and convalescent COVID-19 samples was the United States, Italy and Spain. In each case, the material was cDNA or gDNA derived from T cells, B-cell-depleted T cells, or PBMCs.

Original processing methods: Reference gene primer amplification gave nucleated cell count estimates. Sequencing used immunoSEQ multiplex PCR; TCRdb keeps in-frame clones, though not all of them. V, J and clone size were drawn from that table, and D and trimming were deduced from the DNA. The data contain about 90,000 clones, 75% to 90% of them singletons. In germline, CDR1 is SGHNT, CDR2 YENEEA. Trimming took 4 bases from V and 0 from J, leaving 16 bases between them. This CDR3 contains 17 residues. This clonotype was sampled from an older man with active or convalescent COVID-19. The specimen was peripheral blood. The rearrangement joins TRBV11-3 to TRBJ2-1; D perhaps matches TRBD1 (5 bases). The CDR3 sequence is CASSSEYRSSSYNEQFF. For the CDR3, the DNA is TGTGCCAGCAGCTCCGAATACAGGTCGAGCTCCTACAATGAGCAGTTCTTC.